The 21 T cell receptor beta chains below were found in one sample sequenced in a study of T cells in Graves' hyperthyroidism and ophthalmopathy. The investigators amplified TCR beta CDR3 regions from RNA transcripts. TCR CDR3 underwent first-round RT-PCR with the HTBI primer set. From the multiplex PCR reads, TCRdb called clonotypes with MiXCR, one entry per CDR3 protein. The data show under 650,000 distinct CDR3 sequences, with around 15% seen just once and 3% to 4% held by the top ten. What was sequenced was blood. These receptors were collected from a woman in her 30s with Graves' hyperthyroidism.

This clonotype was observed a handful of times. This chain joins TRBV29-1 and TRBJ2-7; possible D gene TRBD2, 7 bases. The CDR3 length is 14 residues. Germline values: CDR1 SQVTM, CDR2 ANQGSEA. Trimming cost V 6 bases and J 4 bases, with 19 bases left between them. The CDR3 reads CSVGGGRNIYEQYF. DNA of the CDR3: TGCAGCGTCGGGGGCGGGAGAAATATTTACGAGCAGTACTTC.

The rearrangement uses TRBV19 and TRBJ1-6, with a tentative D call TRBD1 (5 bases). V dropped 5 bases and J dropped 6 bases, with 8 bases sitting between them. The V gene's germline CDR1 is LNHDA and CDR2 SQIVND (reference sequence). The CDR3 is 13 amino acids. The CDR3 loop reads CASSGTANSPLHF. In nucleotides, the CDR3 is TGTGCCAGTAGTGGGACCGCTAATTCACCCCTCCACTTT.

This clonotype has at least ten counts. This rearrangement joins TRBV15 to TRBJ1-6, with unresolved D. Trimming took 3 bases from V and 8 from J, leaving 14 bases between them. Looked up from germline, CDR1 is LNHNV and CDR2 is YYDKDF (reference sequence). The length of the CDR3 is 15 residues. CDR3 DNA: TGTGCCACCAGCAGTGGCGCCGTACCTTATTCACCCCTCCACTTT. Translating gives CATSSGAVPYSPLHF. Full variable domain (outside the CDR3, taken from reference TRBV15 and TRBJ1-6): DAMVIQNPRYQVTQFGKPVTLSCSQTLNHNVMYWYQQKSSQAPKLLFHYYDKDFNNEADTPDNFQSRRPNTSFCFLDIRSPGLGDTAMYLCATSSGAVPYSPLHFGNGTRLTVT.

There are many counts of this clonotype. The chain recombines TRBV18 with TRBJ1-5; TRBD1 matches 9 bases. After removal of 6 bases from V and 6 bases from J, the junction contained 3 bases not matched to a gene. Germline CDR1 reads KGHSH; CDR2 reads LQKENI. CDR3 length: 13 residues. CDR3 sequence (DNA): TGTGCCAGCTCCGGGACAGGGCTTCAGCCCCAGCATTTT. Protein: CASSGTGLQPQHF.

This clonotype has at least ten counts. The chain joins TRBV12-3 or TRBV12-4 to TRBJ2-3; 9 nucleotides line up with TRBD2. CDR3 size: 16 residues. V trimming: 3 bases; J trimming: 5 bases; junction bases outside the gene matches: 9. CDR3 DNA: TGTGCCAGCAGTTTCATCCTAGCGGGATCGGGAGATACGCAGTATTTT. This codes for CASSFILAGSGDTQYF.

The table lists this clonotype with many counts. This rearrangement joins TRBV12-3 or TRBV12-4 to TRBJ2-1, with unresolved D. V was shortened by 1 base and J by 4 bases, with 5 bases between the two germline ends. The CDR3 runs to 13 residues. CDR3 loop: CASSLVRYNEQFF. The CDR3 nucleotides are TGTGCCAGCAGTTTAGTGAGGTACAATGAGCAGTTCTTC.

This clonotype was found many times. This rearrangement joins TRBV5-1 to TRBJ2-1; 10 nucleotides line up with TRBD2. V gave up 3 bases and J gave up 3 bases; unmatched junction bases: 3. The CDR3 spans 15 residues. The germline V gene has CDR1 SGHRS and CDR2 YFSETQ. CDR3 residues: CASSSGTSDYNEQFF. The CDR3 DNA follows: TGCGCCAGCAGCTCCGGGACTAGCGACTACAATGAGCAGTTCTTC.

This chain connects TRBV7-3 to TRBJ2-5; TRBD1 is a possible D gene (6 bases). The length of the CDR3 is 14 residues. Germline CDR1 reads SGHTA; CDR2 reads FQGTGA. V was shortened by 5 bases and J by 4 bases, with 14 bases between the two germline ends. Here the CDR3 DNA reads TGTGCCAGCAGCCCCAAACGCAGGGGAGAGACCCAGTACTTC. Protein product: CASSPKRRGETQYF.

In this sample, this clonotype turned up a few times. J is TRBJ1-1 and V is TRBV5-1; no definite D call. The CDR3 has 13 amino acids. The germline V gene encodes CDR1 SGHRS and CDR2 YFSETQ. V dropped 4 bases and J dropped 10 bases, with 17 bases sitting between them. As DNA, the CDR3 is TGCGCCAGCAGCCTTGATTCCGGTCGCGGAGCTTTCTTT. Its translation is CASSLDSGRGAFF.

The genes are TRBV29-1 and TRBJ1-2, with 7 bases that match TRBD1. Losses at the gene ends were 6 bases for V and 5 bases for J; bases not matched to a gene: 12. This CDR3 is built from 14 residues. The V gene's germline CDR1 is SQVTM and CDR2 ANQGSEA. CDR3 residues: CSVAVQGSGYGYTF. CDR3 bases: TGCAGCGTCGCGGTACAGGGGAGTGGGTATGGCTACACCTTC.

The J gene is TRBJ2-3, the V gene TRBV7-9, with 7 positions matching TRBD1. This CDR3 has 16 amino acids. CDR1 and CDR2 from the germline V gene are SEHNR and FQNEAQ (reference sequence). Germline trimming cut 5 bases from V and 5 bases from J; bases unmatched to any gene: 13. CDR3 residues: CASSPTDREGVDTQYF. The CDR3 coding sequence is TGTGCCAGCAGCCCCACTGACAGGGAAGGGGTAGATACGCAGTATTTT.

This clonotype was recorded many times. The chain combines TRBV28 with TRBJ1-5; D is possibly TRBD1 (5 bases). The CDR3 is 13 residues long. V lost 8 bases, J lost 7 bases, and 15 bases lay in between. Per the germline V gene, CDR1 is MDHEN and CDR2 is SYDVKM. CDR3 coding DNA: TGTGCCAGCCGTACAGGAGGAGGGCAGCCCCAGCATTTT. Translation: CASRTGGGQPQHF.

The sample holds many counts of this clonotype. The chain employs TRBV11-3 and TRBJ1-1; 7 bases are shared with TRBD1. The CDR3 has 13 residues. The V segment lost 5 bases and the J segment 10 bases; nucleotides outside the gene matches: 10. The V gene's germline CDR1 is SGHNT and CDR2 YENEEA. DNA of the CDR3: TGTGCCAGCAGCGTTGGGACAGTTGGGTTAGCTTTCTTT. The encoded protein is CASSVGTVGLAFF. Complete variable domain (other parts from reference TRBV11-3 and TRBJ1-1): EAGVVQSPRYKIIEKKQPVAFWCNPISGHNTLYWYLQNLGQGPELLIRYENEEAVDDSQLPKDRFSAERLKGVDSTLKIQPAELGDSAVYLCASSVGTVGLAFFGQGTRLTVV.

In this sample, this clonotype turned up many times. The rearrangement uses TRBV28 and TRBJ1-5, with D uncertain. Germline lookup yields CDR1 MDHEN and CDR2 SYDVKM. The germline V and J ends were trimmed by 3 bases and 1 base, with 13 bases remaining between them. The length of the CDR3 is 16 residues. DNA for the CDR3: TGTGCCAGCAGTTTGCAGGTCCGAAAAAGCAATCAGCCCCAGCATTTT. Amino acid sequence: CASSLQVRKSNQPQHF.

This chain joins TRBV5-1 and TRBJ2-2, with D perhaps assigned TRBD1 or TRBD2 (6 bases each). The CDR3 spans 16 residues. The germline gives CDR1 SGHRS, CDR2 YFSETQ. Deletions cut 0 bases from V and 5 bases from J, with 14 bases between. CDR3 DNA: TGCGCCAGCAGCTTGGACGGGGGCCTGGGTACCGGGGAGCTGTTTTTT. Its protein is CASSLDGGLGTGELFF.

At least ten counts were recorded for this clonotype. The CDR3 spells CSVRRDTNTEAFF. In nucleotides, the CDR3 is TGCAGCGTCCGGAGGGACACTAACACTGAAGCTTTCTTT. The rearrangement joins TRBV29-1 to TRBJ1-1; possible D gene TRBD1, 6 bases. The CDR3 contains 13 residues. The germline gives CDR1 SQVTM, CDR2 ANQGSEA. Trimming shortened V by 6 bases and J by 2 bases, and 13 bases separated the two germline ends. Variable domain in full (rest from reference TRBV29-1 and TRBJ1-1): SAVISQKPSRDICQRGTSLTIQCQVDSQVTMMFWYRQQPGQSLTLIATANQGSEATYESGFVIDKFPISRPNLTFSTLTVSNMSPEDSSIYLCSVRRDTNTEAFFGQGTRLTVV.

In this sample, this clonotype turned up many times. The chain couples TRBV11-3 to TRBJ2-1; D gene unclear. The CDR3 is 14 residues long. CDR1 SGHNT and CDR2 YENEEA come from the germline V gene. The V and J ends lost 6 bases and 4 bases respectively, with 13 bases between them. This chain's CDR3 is CASSHLDQYNEQFF. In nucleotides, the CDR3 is TGTGCCAGCAGTCATCTCGACCAATACAATGAGCAGTTCTTC.

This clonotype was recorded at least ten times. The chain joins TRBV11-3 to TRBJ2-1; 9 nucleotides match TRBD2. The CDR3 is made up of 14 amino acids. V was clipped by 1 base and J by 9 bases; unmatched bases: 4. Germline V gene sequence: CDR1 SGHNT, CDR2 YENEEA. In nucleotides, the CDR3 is TGTGCCAGCAGCTTAGTAGCGGGAGTAACTGAGCAGTTCTTC. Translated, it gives CASSLVAGVTEQFF.

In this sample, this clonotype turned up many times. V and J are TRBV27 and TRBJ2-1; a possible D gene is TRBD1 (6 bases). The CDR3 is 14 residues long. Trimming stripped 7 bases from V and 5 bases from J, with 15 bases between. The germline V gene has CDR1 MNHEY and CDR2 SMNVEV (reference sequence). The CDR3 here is CASIPRGVNNEQFF. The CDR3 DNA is TGTGCCAGCATCCCCAGGGGCGTAAACAATGAGCAGTTCTTC.

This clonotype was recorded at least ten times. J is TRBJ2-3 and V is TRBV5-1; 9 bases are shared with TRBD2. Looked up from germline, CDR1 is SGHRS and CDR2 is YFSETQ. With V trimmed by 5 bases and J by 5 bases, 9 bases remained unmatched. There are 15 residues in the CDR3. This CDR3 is CASSPVAGVVDTQYF. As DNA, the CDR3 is TGCGCCAGCAGTCCCGTAGCGGGAGTGGTAGATACGCAGTATTTT.

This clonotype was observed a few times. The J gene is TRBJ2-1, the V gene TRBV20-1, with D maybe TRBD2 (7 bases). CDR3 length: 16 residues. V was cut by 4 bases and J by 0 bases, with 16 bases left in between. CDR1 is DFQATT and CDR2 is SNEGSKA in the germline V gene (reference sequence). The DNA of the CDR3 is TGCAGTGCTATAAGGGGGAGCGGGAACTCCTACAATGAGCAGTTCTTC. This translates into CSAIRGSGNSYNEQFF.